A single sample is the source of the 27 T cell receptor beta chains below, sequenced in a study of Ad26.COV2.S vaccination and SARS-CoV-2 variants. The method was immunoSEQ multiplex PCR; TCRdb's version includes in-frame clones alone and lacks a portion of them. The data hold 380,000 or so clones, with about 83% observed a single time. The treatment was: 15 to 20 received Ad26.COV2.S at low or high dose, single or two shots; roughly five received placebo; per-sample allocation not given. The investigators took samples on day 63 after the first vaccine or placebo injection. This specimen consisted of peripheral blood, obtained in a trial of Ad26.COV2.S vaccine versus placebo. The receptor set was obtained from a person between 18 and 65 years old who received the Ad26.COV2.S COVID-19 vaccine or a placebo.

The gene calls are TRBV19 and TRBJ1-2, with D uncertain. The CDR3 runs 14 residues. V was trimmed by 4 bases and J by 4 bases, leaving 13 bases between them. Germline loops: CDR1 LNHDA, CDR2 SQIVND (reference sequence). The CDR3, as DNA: TGTGCCAGTAGTAACCCCCGGAACGGCTATGGCTACACCTTC. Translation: CASSNPRNGYGYTF.

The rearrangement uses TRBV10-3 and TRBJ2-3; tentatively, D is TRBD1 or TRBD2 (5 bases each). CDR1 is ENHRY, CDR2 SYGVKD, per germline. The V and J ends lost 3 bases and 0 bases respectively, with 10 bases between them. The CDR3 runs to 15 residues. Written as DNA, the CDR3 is TGTGCCATCAGTGACGGGGCAGGGAGCACAGATACGCAGTATTTT. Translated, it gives CAISDGAGSTDTQYF.

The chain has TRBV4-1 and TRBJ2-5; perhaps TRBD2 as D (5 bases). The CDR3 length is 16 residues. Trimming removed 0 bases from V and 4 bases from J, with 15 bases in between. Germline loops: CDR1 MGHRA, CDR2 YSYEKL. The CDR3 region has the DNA TGCGCCAGCAGCCAAGAAGTCGCGGGCCCAGGAGAGACCCAGTACTTC. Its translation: CASSQEVAGPGETQYF.

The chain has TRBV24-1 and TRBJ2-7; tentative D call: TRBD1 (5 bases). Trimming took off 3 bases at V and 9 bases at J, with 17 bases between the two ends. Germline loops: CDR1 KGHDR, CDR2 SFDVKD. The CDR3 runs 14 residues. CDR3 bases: TGTGCCACCAGTGATATCGGACAACCGCATCCGCAGTACTTC. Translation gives CATSDIGQPHPQYF.

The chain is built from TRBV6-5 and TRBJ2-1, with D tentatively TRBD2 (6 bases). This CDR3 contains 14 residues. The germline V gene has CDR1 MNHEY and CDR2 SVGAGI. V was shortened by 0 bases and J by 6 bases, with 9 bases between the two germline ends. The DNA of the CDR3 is TGTGCCAGCAGTTACTCGGAGGGCCCCAATGAGCAGTTCTTC. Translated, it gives CASSYSEGPNEQFF.

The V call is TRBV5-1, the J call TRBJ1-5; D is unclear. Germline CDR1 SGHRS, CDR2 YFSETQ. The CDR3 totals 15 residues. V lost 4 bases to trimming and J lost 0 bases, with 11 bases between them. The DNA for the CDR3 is TGCGCCAGCAGCCCCCGCGGCGGTAGCAATCAGCCCCAGCATTTT. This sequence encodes CASSPRGGSNQPQHF.

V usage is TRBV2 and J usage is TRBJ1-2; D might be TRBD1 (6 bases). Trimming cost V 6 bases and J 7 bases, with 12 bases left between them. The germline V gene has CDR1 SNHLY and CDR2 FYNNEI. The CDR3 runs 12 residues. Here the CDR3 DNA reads TGTGCCAGCAGCACAGGGCCGATTGGCTACACCTTC. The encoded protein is CASSTGPIGYTF.

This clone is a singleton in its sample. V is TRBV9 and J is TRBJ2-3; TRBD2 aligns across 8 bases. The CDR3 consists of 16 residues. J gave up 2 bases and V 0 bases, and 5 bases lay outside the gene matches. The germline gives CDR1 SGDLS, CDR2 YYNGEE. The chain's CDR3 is CASSVGGTSVTDTQYF. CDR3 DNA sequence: TGTGCCAGCAGCGTAGGAGGGACTAGTGTCACAGATACGCAGTATTTT.

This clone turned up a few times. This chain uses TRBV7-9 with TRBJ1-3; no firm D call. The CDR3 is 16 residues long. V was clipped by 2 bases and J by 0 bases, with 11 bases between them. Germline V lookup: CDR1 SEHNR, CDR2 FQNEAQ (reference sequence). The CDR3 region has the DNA TGTGCCAGCAGCTTACCCCGCCTGACCTCTGGAAACACCATATATTTT. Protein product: CASSLPRLTSGNTIYF.

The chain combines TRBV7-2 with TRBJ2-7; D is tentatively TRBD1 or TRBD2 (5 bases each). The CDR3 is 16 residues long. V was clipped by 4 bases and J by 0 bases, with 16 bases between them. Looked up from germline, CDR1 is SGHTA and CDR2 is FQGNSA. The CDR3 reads CASSSLRDESSYEQYF. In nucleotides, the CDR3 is TGTGCCAGCAGCTCACTCCGGGACGAAAGCTCCTACGAGCAGTACTTC.

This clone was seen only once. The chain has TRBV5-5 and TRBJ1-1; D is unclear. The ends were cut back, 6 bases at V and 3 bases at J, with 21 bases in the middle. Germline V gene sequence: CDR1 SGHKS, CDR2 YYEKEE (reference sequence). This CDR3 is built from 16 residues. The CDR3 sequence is CASKLIRVSEDTEAFF. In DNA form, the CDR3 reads TGTGCCAGCAAGTTGATAAGGGTCTCCGAGGACACTGAAGCTTTCTTT.

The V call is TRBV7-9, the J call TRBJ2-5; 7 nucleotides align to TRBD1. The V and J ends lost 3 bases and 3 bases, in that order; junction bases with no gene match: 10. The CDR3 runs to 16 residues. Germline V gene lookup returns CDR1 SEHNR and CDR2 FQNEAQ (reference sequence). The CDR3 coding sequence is TGTGCCAGCAGCTTTTACGAGGGGACAGAGGAAGAGACCCAGTACTTC. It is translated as CASSFYEGTEEETQYF. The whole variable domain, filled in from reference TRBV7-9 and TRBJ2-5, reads DTGVSQNPRHKITKRGQNVTFRCDPISEHNRLYWYRQTLGQGPEFLTYFQNEAQLEKSRLLSDRFSAERPKGSFSTLEIQRTEQGDSAMYLCASSFYEGTEEETQYFGPGTRLLVL.

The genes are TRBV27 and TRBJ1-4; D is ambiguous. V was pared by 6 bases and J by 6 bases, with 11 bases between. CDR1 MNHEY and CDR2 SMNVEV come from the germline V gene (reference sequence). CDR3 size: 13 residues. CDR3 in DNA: TGTGCCAGCAGGAGGCTCCTCGATGAAAAACTGTTTTTT. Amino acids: CASRRLLDEKLFF. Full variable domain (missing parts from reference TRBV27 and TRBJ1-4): EAQVTQNPRYLITVTGKKLTVTCSQNMNHEYMSWYRQDPGLGLRQIYYSMNVEVTDKGDVPEGYKVSRKEKRNFPLILESPSPNQTSLYFCASRRLLDEKLFFGSGTQLSVL.

CDR3 coding DNA: TGTGCCAGCAGCCTGCTTACGGTTGGCTACACCTTC. It specifies CASSLLTVGYTF. The chain has TRBV6-2 or TRBV6-3 and TRBJ1-2; D ambiguous. Germline CDR1 and CDR2: MNHEY and SVGEGT. CDR3 length: 12 amino acids. V was shortened by 6 bases and J by 7 bases, with 12 bases between the two germline ends.

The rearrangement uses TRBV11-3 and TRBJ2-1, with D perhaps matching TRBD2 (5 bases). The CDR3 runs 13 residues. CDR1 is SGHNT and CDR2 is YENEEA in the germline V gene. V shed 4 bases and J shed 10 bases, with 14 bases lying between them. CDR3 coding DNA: TGTGCCAGCAGCTCTCCGGACTCATGGGAGCAGTTCTTC. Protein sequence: CASSSPDSWEQFF. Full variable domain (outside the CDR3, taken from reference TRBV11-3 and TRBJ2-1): EAGVVQSPRYKIIEKKQPVAFWCNPISGHNTLYWYLQNLGQGPELLIRYENEEAVDDSQLPKDRFSAERLKGVDSTLKIQPAELGDSAVYLCASSSPDSWEQFFGPGTRLTVL.

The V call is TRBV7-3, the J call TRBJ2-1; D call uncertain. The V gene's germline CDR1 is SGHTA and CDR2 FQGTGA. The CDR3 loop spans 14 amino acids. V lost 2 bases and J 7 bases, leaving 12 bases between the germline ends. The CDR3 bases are TGTGCCAGCAGCTTAGGAGCCAAGGAGAATGAGCAGTTCTTC. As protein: CASSLGAKENEQFF.

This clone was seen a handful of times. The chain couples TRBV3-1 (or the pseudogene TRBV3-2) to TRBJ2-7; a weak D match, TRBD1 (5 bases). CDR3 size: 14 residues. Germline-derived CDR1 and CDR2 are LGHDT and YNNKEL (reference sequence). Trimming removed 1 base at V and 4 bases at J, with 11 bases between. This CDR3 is CASSQVQGRYEQYF. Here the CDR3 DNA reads TGTGCCAGCAGCCAAGTCCAGGGAAGGTACGAGCAGTACTTC.

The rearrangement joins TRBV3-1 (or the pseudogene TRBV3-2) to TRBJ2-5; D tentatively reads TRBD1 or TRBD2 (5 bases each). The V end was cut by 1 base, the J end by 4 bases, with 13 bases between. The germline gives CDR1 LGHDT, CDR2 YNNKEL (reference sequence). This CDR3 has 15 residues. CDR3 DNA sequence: TGTGCCAGCAGCCAAGCCCGAGGGGATACAGAGACCCAGTACTTC. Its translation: CASSQARGDTETQYF.

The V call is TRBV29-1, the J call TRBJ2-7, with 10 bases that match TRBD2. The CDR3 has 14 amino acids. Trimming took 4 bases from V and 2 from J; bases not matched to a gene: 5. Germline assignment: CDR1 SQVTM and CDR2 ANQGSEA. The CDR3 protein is CSVGSGRATYEQYF. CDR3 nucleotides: TGCAGCGTTGGGAGCGGGAGGGCAACCTACGAGCAGTACTTC.

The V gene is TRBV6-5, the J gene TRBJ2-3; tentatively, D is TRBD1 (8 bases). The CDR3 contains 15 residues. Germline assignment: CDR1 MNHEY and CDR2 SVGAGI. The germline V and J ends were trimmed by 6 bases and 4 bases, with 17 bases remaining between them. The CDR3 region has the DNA TGTGCCAGCAGCCCAGGGGGCGGGGGCCCAGATACGCAGTATTTT. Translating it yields CASSPGGGGPDTQYF.

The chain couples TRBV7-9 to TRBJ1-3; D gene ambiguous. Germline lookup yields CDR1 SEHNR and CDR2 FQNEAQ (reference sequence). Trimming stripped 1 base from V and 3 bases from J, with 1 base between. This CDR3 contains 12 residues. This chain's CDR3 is CASSLVGNTIYF. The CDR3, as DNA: TGTGCCAGCAGCTTAGTTGGAAACACCATATATTTT.

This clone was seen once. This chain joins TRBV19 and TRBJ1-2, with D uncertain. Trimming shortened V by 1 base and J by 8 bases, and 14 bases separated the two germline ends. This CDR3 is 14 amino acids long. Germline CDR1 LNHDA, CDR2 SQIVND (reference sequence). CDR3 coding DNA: TGTGCCAGTAGTATAGGGCGGGAAGTCAAAGGCTACACCTTC. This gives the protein CASSIGREVKGYTF.

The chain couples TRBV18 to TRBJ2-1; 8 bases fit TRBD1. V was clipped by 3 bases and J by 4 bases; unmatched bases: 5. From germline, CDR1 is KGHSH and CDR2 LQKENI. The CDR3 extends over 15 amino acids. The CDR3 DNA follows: TGTGCCAGCTCACCCTCGACAGGGGCGTACAATGAGCAGTTCTTC. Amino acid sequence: CASSPSTGAYNEQFF.

CDR3 nucleotide sequence: TGTGCCAGCAGAGGACAGGGGGCGAAAGCTTTCTTT. This gives the protein CASRGQGAKAFF. This chain connects TRBV6-6 to TRBJ1-1; 11 bases are a match to TRBD1. The V and J ends lost 6 bases and 9 bases, in that order; junction bases with no gene match: 3. The CDR3 has 12 amino acids. CDR1 is MNHNY and CDR2 is SVGAGI in the germline V gene (reference sequence).

The CDR3 sequence is CASSPGNRAANSPLHF. CDR3 DNA sequence: TGTGCCAGTAGTCCCGGTAATAGGGCAGCGAATTCACCCCTCCACTTT. The chain combines TRBV19 with TRBJ1-6; D is unclear. In germline, CDR1 is LNHDA, CDR2 SQIVND (reference sequence). This CDR3 is built from 16 residues. V shed 5 bases and J shed 7 bases, with 18 bases lying between them.

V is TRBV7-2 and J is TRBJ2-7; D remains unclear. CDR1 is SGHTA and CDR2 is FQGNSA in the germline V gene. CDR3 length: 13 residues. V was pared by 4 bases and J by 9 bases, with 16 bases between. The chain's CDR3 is CASSSPPVRGQYF. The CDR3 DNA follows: TGTGCCAGCAGCTCCCCCCCCGTACGCGGGCAGTACTTC.

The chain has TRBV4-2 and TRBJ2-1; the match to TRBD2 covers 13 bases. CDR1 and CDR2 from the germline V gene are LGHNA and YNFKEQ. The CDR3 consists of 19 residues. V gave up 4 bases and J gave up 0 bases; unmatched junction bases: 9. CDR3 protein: CASSRSGLAGAVSYNEQFF. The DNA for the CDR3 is TGTGCCAGCAGCCGCTCAGGACTAGCGGGGGCCGTCTCCTACAATGAGCAGTTCTTC.